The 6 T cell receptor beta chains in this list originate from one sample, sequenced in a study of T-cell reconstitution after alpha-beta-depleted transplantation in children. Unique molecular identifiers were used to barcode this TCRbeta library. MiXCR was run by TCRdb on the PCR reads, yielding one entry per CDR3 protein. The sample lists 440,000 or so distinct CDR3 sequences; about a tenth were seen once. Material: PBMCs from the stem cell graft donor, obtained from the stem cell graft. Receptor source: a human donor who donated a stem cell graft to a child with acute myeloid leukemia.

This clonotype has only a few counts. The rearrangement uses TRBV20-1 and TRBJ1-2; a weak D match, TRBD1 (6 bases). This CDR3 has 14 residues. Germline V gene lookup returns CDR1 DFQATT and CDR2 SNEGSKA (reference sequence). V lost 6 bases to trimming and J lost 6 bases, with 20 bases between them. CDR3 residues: CSALSDSKRNGYTF. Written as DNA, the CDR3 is TGCAGTGCCCTGTCGGACAGCAAGAGGAATGGCTACACCTTC.

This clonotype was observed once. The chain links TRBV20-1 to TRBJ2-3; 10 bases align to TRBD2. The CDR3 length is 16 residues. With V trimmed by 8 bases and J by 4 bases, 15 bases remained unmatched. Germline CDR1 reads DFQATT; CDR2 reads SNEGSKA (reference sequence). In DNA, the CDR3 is TGCAGTTCTAACCCCGCAACTAGCGGGGTTCCAGATACGCAGTATTTT. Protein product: CSSNPATSGVPDTQYF.

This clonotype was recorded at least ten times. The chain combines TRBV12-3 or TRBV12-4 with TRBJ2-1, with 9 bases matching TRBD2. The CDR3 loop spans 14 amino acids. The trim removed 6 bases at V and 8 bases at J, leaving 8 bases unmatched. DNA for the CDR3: TGTGCCAGCAGCGGTAGCGGGGGTGGCTATGAGCAGTTCTTC. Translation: CASSGSGGGYEQFF.

The chain's CDR3 is CSARALAGSRGDTQYF. As DNA, the CDR3 is TGCAGTGCTAGAGCATTAGCGGGATCTCGGGGGGATACGCAGTATTTT. The J gene is TRBJ2-3, the V gene TRBV20-1; TRBD2 matches 8 bases. The CDR3 runs to 16 residues. In germline, CDR1 is DFQATT, CDR2 SNEGSKA (reference sequence). Trimming removed 1 base from V and 6 bases from J; junction bases left unmatched: 12.

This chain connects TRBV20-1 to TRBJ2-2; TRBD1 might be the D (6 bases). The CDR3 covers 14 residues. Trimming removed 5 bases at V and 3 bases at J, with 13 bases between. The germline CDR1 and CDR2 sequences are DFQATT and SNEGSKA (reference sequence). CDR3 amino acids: CSAEQGLDTGELFF. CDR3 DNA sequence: TGCAGTGCTGAACAGGGTCTCGACACCGGGGAGCTGTTTTTT.

CDR3 sequence (DNA): TGTGCCAGCAGCTTAGTACAGGGGATCCAAGAGACCCAGTACTTC. Its protein product is CASSLVQGIQETQYF. This rearrangement joins TRBV7-2 to TRBJ2-5; the match to TRBD1 covers 7 bases. The CDR3 spans 15 residues. Per the germline V gene, CDR1 is SGHTA and CDR2 is FQGNSA. The ends lost 1 base at V and 1 base at J; junction bases unmatched: 3.